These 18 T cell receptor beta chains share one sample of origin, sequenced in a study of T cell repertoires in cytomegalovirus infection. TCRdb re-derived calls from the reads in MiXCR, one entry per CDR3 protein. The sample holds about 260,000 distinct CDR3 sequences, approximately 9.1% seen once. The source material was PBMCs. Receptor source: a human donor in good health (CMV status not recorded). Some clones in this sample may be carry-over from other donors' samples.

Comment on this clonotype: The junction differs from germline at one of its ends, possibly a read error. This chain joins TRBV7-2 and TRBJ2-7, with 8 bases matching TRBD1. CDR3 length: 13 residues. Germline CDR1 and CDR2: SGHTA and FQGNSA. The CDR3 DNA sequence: TGTGCCAGCAGCCCCCAGGGGGCGAGGGAGCTGTACTTC. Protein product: CASSPQGARELYF.

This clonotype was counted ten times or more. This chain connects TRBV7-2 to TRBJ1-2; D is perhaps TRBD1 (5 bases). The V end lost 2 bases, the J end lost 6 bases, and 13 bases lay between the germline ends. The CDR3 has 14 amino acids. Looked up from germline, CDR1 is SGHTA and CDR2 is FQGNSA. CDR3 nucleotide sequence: TGTGCCAGCAGCTTAAACGCCGGGGCGAATGGCTACACCTTC. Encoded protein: CASSLNAGANGYTF.

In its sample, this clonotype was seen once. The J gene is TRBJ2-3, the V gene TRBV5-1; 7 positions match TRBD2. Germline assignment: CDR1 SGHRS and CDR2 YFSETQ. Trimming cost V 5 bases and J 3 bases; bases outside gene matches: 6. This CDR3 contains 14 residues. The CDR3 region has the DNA TGCGCCAGCAGATGGGGGGGTGCTACAGATACGCAGTATTTT. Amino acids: CASRWGGATDTQYF.

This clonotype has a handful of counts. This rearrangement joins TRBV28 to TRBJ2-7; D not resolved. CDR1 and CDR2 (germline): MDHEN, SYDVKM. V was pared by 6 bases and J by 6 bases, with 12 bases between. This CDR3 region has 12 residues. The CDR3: CASSWLGFEQYF. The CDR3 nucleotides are TGTGCCAGCAGCTGGTTGGGGTTCGAGCAGTACTTC.

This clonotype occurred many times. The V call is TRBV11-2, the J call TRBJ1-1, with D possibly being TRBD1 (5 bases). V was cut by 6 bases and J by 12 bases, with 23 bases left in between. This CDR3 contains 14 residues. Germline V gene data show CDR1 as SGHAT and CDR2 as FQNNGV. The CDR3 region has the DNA TGTGCCAGCAGACTATCCGGGACGCCGGCGAGGTCTTTCTTT. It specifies CASRLSGTPARSFF.

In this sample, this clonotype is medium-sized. CDR3 DNA: TGTGCCAGCAGCCTCCGGGATCGAATCAAGGAGCAGTTCTTC. Residues: CASSLRDRIKEQFF. The genes are TRBV7-8 and TRBJ2-1, with D possibly matching TRBD2 (5 bases). Germline values: CDR1 SGHVS, CDR2 FQNEAQ. The CDR3 spans 14 residues. The V end lost 5 bases, the J end lost 10 bases, and 18 bases lay between the germline ends.

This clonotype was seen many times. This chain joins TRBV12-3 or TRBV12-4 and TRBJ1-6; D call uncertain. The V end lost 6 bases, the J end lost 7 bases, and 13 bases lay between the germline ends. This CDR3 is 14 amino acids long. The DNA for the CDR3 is TGTGCCAGCAGCCTAGGTAGTCGCAATTCACCCCTCCACTTT. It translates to CASSLGSRNSPLHF.

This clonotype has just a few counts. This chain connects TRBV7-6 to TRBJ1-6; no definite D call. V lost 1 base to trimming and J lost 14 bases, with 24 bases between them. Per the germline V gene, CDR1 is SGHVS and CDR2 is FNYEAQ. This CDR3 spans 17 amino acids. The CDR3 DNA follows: TGTGCCAGCAGCTTAGGAATAGGGTTGTCTCTCGGCGAGGCCCTCCACTTT. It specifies CASSLGIGLSLGEALHF. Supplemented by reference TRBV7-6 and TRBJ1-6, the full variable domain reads GAGVSQSPRYKVTKRGQDVALRCDPISGHVSLYWYRQALGQGPEFLTYFNYEAQQDKSGLPNDRFSAERPEGSISTLTIQRTEQRDSAMYRCASSLGIGLSLGEALHFGNGTRLTVT.

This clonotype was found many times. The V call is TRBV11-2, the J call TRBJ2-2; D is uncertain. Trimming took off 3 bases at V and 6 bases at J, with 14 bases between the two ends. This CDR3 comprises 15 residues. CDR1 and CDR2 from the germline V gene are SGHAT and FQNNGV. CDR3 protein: CASSFGGFGSGELFF. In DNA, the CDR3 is TGTGCCAGCAGCTTTGGTGGTTTCGGGTCCGGGGAGCTGTTTTTT.

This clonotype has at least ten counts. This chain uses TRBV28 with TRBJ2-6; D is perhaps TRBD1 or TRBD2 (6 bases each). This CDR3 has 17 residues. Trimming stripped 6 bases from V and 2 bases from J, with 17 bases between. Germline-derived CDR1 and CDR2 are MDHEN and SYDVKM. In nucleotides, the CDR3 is TGTGCCAGCAGCCCCGAGGGGGGAACCCCTGGGGCCAACGTCCTGACTTTC. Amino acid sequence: CASSPEGGTPGANVLTF. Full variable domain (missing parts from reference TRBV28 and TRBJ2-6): DVKVTQSSRYLVKRTGEKVFLECVQDMDHENMFWYRQDPGLGLRLIYFSYDVKMKEKGDIPEGYSVSREKKERFSLILESASTNQTSMYLCASSPEGGTPGANVLTFGAGSRLTVL.

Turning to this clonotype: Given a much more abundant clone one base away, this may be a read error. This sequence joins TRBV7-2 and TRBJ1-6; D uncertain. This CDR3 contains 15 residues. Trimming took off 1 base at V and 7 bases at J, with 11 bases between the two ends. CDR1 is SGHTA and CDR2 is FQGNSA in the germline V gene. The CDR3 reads CASSLVFPGNSPLHF. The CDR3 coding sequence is TGTGCCAGCAGCTTAGTTTTTCCGGGGAATTCACCCCTCCACTTT.

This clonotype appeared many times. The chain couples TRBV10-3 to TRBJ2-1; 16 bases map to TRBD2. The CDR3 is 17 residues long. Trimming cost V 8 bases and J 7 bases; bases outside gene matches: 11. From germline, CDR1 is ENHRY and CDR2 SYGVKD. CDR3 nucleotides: TGTGCCATCGGTTCGGGACTAGCGGGAGGGCCGAAAAATGAGCAGTTCTTC. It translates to CAIGSGLAGGPKNEQFF.

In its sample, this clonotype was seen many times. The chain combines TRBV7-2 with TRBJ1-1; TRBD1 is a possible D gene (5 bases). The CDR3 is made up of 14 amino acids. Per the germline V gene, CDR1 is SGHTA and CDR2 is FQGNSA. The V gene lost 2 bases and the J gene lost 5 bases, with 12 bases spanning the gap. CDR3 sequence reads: CASSLTRARTEAFF. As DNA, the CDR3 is TGTGCCAGCAGCTTAACCAGGGCTAGGACTGAAGCTTTCTTT. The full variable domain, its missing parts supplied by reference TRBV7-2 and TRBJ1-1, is GAGVSQSPSNKVTEKGKDVELRCDPISGHTALYWYRQSLGQGLEFLIYFQGNSAPDKSGLPSDRFSAERTGGSVSTLTIQRTQQEDSAVYLCASSLTRARTEAFFGQGTRLTVV.

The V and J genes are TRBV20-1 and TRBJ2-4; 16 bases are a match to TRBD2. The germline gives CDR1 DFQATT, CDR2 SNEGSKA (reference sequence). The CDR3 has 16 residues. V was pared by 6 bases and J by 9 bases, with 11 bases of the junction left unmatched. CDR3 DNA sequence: TGCAGTGCAAATACCGGGACTAGCGGGGGGGCGGGCATTCAGTACTTC. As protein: CSANTGTSGGAGIQYF.

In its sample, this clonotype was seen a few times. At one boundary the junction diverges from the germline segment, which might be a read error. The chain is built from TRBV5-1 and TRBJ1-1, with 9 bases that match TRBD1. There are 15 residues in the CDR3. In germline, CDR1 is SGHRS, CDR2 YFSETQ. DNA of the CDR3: TGCGCCAGCACCTTGACAGGGGGAGCGAACACTGAAGCTTTCTTT. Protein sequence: CASTLTGGANTEAFF.

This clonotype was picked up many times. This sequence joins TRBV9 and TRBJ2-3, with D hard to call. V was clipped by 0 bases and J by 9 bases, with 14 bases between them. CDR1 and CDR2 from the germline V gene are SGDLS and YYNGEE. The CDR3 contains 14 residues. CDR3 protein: CASSVDRWSLTQYF. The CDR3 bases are TGTGCCAGCAGCGTAGATCGGTGGAGTCTGACGCAGTATTTT.

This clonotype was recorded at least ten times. Here the CDR3 DNA reads TGTGCCAGTAGTATCAGGACAGCCTACGAGCAGTACTTC. Residues: CASSIRTAYEQYF. This chain connects TRBV19 to TRBJ2-7; a weak D match, TRBD1 (6 bases). Per the germline V gene, CDR1 is LNHDA and CDR2 is SQIVND (reference sequence). V was cut by 3 bases and J by 2 bases, with 8 bases left in between. The CDR3 is 13 amino acids.

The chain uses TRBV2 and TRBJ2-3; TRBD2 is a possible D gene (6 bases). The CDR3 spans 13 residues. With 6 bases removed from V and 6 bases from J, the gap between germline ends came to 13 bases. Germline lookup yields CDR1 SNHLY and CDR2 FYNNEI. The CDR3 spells CASRPPSGDTQYF. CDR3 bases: TGTGCCAGCAGGCCCCCCAGCGGGGATACGCAGTATTTT.